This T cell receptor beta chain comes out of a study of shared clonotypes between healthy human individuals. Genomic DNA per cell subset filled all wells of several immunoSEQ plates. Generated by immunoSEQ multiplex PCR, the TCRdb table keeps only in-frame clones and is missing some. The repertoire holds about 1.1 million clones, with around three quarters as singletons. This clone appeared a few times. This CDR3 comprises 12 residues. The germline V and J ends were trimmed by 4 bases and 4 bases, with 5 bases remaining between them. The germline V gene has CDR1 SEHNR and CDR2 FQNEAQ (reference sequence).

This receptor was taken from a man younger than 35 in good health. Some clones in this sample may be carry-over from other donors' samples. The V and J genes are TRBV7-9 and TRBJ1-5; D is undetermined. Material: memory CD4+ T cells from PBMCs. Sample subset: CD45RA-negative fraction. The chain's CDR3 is CASSSQNQPQHF. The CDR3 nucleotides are TGTGCCAGCAGCTCCCAGAATCAGCCCCAGCATTTT.